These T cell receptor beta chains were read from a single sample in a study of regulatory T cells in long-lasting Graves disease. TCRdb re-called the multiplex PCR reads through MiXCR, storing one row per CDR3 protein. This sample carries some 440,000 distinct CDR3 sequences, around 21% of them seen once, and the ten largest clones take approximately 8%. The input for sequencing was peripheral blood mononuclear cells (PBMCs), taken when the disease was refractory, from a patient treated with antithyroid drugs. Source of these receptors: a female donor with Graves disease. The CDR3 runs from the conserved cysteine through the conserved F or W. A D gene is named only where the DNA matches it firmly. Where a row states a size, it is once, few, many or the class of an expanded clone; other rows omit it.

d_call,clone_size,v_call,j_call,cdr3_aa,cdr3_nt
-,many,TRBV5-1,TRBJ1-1,CASSATSGTEAFF,TGCGCCAGCAGCGCTACTTCGGGTACTGAAGCTTTCTTT
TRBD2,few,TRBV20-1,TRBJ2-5,CSATRLAGGEQETQYF,TGCAGTGCTACGAGACTAGCGGGAGGGGAACAAGAGACCCAGTACTTC
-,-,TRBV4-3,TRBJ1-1,CASSHNRHQNTEAFF,TGCGCCAGCAGCCACAATCGACACCAGAACACTGAAGCTTTCTTT
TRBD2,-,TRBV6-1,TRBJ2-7,CASSTRTSATYEQYF,TGTGCCAGCAGTACCCGGACTAGCGCTACCTACGAGCAGTACTTC
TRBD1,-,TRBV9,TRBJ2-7,CASSVGGTGVYEQYF,TGTGCCAGCAGCGTAGGTGGGACAGGGGTCTACGAGCAGTACTTC
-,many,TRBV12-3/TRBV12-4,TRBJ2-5,CASSLAPLGTQYF,TGTGCCAGCAGTTTAGCCCCTTTAGGGACCCAGTACTTC
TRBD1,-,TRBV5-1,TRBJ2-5,CASSPWGRDRGFQETQYF,TGCGCCAGCAGCCCGTGGGGTCGGGACAGGGGCTTTCAAGAGACCCAGTACTTC
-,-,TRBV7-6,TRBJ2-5,CASSLEAGPQETQYF,TGTGCCAGCAGCTTAGAGGCAGGGCCGCAAGAGACCCAGTACTTC
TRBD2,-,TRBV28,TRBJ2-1,CASSIGLAGVDEQFF,TGTGCCAGCAGTATCGGACTAGCGGGAGTGGATGAGCAGTTCTTC
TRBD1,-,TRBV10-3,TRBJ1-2,CAIKFDRGQDDYTF,TGTGCCATCAAATTTGACAGGGGGCAGGATGACTACACCTTC
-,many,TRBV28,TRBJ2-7,CASRGEGEGRYEQYF,TGTGCCAGCAGGGGGGAGGGGGAGGGCCGATACGAGCAGTACTTC
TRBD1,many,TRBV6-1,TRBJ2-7,CASSARQGAANEQYF,TGTGCCAGCAGTGCCAGACAGGGGGCAGCCAACGAGCAGTACTTC
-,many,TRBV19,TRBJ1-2,CASSTLQEDYGYTF,TGTGCCAGTAGTACGCTACAGGAGGACTATGGCTACACCTTC
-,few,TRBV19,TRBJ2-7,CASSNGAGHYEQYF,TGTGCCAGTAGTAATGGCGCAGGGCACTACGAGCAGTACTTC
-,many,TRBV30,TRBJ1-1,CAWSRGTEAFF,TGTGCCTGGAGTAGAGGGACAGAAGCTTTCTTT
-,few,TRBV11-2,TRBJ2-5,CASSLDAGETQYF,TGTGCCAGCAGCTTAGATGCTGGAGAGACCCAGTACTTC
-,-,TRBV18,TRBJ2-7,CASSLGLPRDEQYF,TGTGCCAGCTCCCTAGGACTGCCGCGGGACGAGCAGTACTTC
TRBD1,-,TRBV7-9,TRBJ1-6,CASSLGQGYDNSPLHF,TGTGCCAGCAGCTTGGGACAGGGGTACGATAATTCACCCCTCCACTTT